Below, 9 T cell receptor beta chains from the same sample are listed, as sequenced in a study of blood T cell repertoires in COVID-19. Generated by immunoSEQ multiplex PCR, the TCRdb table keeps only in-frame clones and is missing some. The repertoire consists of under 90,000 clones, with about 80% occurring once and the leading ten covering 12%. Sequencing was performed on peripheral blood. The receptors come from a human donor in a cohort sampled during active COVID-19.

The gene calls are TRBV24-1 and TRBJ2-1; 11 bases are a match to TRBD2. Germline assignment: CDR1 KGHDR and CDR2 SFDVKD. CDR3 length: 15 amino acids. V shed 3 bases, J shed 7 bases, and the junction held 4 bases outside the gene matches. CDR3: CATSDLAGGVNEQFF. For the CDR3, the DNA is TGTGCCACCAGTGATCTAGCGGGGGGCGTAAATGAGCAGTTCTTC.

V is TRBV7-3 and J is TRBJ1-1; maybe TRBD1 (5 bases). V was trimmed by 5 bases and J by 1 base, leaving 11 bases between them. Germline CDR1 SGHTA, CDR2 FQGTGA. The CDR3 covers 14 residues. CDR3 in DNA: TGTGCCAGCAGCCAAGGGGCTGGGAACACTGAAGCTTTCTTT. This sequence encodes CASSQGAGNTEAFF.

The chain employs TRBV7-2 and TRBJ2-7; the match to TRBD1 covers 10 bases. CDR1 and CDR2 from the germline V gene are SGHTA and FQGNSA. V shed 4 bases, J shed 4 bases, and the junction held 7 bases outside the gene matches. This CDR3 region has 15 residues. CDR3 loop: CASSSRTGGTYEQYF. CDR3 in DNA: TGTGCCAGCAGCTCCCGGACAGGGGGGACTTACGAGCAGTACTTC.

The CDR3: CASSLGTSGSNEQYV. The CDR3 region has the DNA TGTGCCAGCAGCTTAGGGACTAGCGGGAGTAATGAGCAGTACGTC. The chain combines TRBV5-4 with TRBJ2-7, with 14 bases that match TRBD2. V was pared by 2 bases and J by 7 bases, with 5 bases of the junction left unmatched. CDR1 and CDR2 (germline): SGHNT, YYREEE (reference sequence). The CDR3 loop spans 15 amino acids.

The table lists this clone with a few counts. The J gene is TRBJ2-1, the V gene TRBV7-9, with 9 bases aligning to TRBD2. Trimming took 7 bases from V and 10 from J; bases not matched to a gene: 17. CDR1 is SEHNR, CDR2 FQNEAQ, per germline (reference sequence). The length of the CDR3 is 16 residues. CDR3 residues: CASTSSSGDTMREQFF. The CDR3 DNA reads TGTGCCAGCACCTCGTCTAGCGGGGATACAATGAGGGAGCAGTTCTTC.

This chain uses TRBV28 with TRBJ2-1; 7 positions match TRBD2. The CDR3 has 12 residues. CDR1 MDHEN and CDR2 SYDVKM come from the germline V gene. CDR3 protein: CAAGRGRNEQFF. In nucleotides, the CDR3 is TGTGCAGCGGGGCGGGGTAGGAATGAGCAGTTCTTC. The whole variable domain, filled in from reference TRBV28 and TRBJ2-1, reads DVKVTQSSRYLVKRTGEKVFLECVQDMDHENMFWYRQDPGLGLRLIYFSYDVKMKEKGDIPEGYSVSREKKERFSLILESASTNQTSMYLCAAGRGRNEQFFGPGTRLTVL.

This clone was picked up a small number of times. The CDR3 nucleotides read TGTGCCAGCAAGCGGGGGTACAATGAGCAGTTCTTC. Translating gives CASKRGYNEQFF. V gene TRBV6-5 combines with J gene TRBJ2-1; TRBD2 agrees at 8 bases. The J segment lost 4 bases and the V segment lost 7 bases, leaving 0 bases of the junction unmatched. There are 12 residues in the CDR3. Germline V lookup: CDR1 MNHEY, CDR2 SVGAGI.

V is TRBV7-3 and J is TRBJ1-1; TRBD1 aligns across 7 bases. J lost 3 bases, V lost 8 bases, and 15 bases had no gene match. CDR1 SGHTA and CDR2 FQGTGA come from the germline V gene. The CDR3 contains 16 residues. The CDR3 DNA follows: TGTGCCAGCCCCGACCCCCGACAGGGTGTGGACACTGAAGCTTTCTTT. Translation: CASPDPRQGVDTEAFF.

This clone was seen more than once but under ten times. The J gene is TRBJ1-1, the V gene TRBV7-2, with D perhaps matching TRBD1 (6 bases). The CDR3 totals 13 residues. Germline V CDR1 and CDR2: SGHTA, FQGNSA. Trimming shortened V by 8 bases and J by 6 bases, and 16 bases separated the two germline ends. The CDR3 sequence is CASGGNRAAEAFF. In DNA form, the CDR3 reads TGTGCCAGCGGGGGCAACAGGGCGGCTGAAGCTTTCTTT.